The clone carrying this TCR beta chain was seen only once. Its antigen is not identified. There are 14 residues in the CDR3. Germline CDR1 and CDR2: LNHDA and SQIVND (reference sequence). V dropped 5 bases and J dropped 7 bases, with 18 bases sitting between them. The sample is drawn from a study of CD8+CD57+ T cells in acquired aplastic anemia. Across the whole study: Mean yield of DNA from sorted CD4+ and CD8+ cells was approximately 3 ug.

Study-wide results and limits: Fewer than 35 CD8+ CDR3 sequences occurred in both the patients and the controls. The CD8+ Simpson's diversity of patients and controls was not significantly different.

Both TCR beta VDJ combination and CDR3 sequence profiling were carried out. Genomic DNA was the template for this profiling. One entry per CDR3 protein, called by TCRdb with MiXCR from the reads. The table shows 60,000 to 75,000 distinct CDR3 sequences, with under 55% occurring only once. The clonotype was recovered from a human donor in good health, serving as a control. What was sequenced was sorted CD4+, CD8+, or CD8+CD57+ T cells (not recorded which) from PBMCs. The V gene is TRBV19, the J gene TRBJ2-7; a weak D match, TRBD2 (5 bases). CDR3 sequence (DNA): TGTGCCAGTAGTGAACCTTGGGCCTCGGGAGAGCAGTACTTC. It translates to CASSEPWASGEQYF.